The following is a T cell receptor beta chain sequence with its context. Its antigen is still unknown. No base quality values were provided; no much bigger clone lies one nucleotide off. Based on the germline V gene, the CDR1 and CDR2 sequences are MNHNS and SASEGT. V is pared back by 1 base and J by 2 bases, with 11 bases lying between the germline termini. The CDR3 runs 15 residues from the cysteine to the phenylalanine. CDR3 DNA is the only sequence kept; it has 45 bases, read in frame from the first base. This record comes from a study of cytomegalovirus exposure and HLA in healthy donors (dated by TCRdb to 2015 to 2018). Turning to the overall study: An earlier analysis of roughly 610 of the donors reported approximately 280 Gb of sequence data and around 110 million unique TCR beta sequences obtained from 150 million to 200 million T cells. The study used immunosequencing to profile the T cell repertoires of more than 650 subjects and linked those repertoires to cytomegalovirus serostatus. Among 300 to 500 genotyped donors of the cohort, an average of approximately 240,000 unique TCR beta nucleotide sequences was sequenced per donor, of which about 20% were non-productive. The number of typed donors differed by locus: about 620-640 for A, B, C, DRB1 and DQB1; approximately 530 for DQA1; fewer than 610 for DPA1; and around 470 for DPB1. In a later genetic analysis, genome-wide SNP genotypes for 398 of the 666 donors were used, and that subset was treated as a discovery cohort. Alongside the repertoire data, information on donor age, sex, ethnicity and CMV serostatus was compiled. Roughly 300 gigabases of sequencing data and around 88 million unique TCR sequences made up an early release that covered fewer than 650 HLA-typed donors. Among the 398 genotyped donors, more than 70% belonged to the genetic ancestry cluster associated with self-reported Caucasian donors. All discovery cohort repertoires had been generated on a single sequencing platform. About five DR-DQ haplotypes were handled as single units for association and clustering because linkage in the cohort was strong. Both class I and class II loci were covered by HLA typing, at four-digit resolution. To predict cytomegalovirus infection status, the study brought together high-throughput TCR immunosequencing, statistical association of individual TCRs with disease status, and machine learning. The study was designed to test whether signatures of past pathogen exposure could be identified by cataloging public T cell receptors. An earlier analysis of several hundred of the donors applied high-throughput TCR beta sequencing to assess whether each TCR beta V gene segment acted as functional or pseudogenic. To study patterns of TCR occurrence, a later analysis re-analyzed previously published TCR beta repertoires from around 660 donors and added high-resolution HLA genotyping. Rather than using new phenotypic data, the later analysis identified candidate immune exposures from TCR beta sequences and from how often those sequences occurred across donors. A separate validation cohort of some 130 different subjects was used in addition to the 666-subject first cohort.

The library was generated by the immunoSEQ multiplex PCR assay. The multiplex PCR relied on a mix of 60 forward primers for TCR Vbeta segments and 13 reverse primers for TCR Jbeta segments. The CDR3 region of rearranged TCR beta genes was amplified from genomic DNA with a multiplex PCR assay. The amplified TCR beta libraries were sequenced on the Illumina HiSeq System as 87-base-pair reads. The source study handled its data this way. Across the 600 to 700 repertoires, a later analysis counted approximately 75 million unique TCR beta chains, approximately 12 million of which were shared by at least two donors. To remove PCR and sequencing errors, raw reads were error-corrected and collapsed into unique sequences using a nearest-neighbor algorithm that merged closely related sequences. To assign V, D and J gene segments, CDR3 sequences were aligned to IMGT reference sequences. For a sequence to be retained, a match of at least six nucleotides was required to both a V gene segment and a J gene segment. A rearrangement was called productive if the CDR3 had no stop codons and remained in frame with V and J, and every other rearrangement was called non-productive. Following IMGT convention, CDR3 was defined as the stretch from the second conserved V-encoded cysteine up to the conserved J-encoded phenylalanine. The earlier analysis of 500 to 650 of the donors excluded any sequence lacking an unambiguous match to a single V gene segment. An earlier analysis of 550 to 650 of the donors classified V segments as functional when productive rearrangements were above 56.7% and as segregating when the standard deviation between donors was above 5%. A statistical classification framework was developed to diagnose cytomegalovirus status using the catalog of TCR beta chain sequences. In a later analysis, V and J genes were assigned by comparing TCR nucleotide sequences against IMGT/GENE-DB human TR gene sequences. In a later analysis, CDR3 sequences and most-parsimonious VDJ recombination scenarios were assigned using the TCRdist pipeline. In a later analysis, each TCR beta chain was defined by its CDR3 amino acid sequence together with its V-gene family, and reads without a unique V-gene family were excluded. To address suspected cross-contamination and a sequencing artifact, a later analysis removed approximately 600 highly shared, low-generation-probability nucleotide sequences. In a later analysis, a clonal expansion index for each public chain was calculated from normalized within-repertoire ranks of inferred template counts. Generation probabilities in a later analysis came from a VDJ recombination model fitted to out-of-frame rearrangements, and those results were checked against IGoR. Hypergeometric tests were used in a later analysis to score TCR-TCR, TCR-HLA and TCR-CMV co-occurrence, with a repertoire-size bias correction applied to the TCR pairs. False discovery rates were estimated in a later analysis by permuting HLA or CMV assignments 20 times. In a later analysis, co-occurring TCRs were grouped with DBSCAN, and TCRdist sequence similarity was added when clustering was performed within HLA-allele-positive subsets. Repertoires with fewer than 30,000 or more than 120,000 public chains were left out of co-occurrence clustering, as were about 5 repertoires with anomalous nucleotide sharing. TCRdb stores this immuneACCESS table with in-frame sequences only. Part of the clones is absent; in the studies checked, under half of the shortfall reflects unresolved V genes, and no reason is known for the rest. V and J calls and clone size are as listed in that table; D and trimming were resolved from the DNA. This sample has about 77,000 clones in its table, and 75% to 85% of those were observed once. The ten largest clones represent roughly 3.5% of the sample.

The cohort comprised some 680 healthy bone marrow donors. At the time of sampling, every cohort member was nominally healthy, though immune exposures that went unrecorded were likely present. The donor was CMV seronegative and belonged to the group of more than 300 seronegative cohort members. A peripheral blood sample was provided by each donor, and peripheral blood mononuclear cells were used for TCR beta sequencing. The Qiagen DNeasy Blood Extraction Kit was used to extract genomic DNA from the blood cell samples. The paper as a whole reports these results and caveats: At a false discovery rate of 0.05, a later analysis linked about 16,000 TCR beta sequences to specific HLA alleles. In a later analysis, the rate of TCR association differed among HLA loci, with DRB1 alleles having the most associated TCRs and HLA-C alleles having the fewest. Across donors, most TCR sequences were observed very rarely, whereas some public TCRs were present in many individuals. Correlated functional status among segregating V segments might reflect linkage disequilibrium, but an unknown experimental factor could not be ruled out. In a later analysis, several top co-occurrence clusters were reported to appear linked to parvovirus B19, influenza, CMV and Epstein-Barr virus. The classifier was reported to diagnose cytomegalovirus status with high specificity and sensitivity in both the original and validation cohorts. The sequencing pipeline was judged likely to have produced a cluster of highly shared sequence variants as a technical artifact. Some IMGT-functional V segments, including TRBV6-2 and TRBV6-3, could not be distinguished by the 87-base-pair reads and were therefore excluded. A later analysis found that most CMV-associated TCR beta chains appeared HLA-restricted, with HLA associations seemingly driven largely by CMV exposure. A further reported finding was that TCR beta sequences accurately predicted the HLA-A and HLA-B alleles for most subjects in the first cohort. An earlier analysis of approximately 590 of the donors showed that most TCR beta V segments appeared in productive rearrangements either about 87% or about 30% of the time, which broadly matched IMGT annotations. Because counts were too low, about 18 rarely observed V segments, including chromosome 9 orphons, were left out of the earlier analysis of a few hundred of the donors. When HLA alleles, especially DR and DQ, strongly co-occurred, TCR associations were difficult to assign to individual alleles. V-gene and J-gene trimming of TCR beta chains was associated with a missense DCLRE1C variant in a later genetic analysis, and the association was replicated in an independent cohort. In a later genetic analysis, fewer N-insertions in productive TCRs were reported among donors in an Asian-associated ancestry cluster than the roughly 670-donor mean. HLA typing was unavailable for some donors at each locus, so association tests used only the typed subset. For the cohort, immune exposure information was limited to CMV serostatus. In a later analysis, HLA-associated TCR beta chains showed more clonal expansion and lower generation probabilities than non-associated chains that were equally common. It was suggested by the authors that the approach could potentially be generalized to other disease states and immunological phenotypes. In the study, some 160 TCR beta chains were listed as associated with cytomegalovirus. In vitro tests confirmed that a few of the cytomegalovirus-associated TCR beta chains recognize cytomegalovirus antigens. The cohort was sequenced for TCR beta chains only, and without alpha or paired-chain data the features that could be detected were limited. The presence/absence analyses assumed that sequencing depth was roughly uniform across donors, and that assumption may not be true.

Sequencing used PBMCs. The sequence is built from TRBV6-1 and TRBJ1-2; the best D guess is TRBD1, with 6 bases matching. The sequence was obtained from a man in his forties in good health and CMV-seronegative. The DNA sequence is TGTGCCAGCAGTGAAGGGTTACAGGGCAACTATGGCTACACCTTC. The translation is CASSEGLQGNYGYTF.